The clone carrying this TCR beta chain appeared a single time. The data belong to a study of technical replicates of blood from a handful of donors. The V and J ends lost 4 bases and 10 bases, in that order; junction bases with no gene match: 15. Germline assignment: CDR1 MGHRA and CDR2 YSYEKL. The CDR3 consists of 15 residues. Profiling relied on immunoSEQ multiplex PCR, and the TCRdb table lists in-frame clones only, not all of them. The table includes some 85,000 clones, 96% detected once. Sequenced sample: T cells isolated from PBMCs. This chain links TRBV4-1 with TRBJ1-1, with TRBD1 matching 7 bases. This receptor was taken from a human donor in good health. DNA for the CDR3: TGCGCCAGCAGCCGAATCCGGGACAGCCAAATGAGAGCTTTCTTT. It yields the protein CASSRIRDSQMRAFF.